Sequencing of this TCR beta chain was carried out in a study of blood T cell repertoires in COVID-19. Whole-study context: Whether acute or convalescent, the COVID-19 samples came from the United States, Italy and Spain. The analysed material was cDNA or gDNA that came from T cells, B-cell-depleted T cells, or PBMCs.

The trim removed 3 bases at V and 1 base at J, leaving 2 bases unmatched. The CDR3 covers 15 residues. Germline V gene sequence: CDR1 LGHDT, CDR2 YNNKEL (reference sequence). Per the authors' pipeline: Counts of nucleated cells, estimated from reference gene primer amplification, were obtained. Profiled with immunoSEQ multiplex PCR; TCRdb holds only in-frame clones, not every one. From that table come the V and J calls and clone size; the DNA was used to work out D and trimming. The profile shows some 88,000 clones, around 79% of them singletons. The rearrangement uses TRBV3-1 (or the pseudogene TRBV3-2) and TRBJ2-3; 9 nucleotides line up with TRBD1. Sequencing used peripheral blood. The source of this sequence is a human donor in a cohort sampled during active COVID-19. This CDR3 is CASSQDRGGTDTQYF. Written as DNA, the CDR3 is TGTGCCAGCAGCCAGGACAGGGGAGGCACAGATACGCAGTATTTT.